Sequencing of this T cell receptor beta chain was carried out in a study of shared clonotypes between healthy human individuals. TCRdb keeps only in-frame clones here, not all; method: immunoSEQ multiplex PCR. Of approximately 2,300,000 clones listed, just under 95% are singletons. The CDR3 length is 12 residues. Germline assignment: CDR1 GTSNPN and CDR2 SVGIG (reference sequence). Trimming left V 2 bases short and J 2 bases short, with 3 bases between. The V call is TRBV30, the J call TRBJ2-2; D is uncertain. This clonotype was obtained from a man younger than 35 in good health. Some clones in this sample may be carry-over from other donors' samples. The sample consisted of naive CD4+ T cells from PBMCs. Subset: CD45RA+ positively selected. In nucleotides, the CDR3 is TGTGCCTGGAGTTATAACACCGGGGAGCTGTTTTTT. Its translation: CAWSYNTGELFF.